This entry lists 27 T cell receptor beta chains sequenced from one sample in a study of naive and memory T cell subsets. No antigen is known for these receptors. Two oligonucleotides, mixed equimolar, formed the beta constant-region primer covering TRBC1 and TRBC2. Four rounds of PCR amplified the ligated cDNA using nested alpha and beta constant-region primers plus SP2. TCRdb itself ran the UMI-ligation and nested PCR reads through MiXCR, one entry per CDR3 protein. The top ten hold approximately 0.14% of the sample, which has roughly 100,000 distinct CDR3 sequences, roughly 10% seen once. Study-wide points: Naive repertoires, especially CD8, held a few larger clonotypes, possibly memory cells re-expressing CD45RA.

Material for sequencing was naive CD4+ T cells from blood. All receptors derive from a human donor in good health.

This clonotype was recorded a few times. The chain joins TRBV9 to TRBJ1-2; maybe TRBD1 (6 bases). There are 15 residues in the CDR3. V was cut by 4 bases and J by 6 bases, with 19 bases left in between. CDR1 and CDR2 (germline): SGDLS, YYNGEE. The CDR3 loop reads CASSQTTRGGNGYTF. In DNA, the CDR3 is TGTGCCAGCAGCCAAACCACCAGGGGCGGTAATGGCTACACCTTC. Variable domain in full (rest from reference TRBV9 and TRBJ1-2): DSGVTQTPKHLITATGQRVTLRCSPRSGDLSVYWYQQSLDQGLQFLIQYYNGEERAKGNILERFSAQQFPDLHSELNLSSLELGDSALYFCASSQTTRGGNGYTFGSGTRLTVV.

The chain links TRBV20-1 to TRBJ2-1, with TRBD2 matching over 12 bases. The ends lost 3 bases at V and 4 bases at J; junction bases unmatched: 1. Germline V CDR1 and CDR2: DFQATT, SNEGSKA (reference sequence). The CDR3 loop spans 14 amino acids. CDR3 coding DNA: TGCAGTGCTAGCCTAGCGGGGGGGTACAATGAGCAGTTCTTC. Residues: CSASLAGGYNEQFF.

This clonotype was seen only a few times. The J gene is TRBJ2-5, the V gene TRBV18; D ambiguous. Germline loops: CDR1 KGHSH, CDR2 LQKENI. The CDR3 spans 15 residues. V was trimmed by 0 bases and J by 0 bases, leaving 8 bases between them. Written as DNA, the CDR3 is TGTGCCAGCTCACCACCCGGAACATACCAAGAGACCCAGTACTTC. This translates into CASSPPGTYQETQYF.

This clonotype was recorded a few times. The chain links TRBV29-1 to TRBJ2-7; 9 nucleotides match TRBD1. V was clipped by 7 bases and J by 5 bases; unmatched bases: 12. The CDR3 length is 14 residues. The V gene's germline CDR1 is SQVTM and CDR2 ANQGSEA. The CDR3, as DNA: TGCAGCGCCGAAACTGACAGGGGGGGTGACGAGCAGTACTTC. Amino acids: CSAETDRGGDEQYF.

A few counts support this clonotype. V is TRBV7-9 and J is TRBJ2-3, with D perhaps matching TRBD2 (6 bases). Germline V gene data show CDR1 as SEHNR and CDR2 as FQNEAQ (reference sequence). The CDR3 length is 14 residues. Trimming shortened V by 7 bases and J by 1 base, and 12 bases separated the two germline ends. DNA of the CDR3: TGTGCCAGCATCCGCACGGGAGGCACAGATACGCAGTATTTT. Amino acid sequence: CASIRTGGTDTQYF.

The chain carries TRBV12-3 or TRBV12-4 and TRBJ1-5; D is possibly TRBD1 (5 bases). This CDR3 is built from 12 residues. The ends were cut back, 6 bases at V and 7 bases at J, with 10 bases in the middle. This CDR3 reads CASRGGEQPQHF. The CDR3 DNA reads as TGTGCCAGCAGGGGGGGTGAGCAGCCCCAGCATTTT.

J is TRBJ2-1 and V is TRBV6-2 or TRBV6-3; 9 bases map to TRBD2. The CDR3 loop spans 15 amino acids. CDR1 is MNHEY and CDR2 is SVGEGT in the germline V gene. Trimming cost V 8 bases and J 4 bases; bases outside gene matches: 9. This CDR3 is CASYNLAGRYNEQFF. For the CDR3, the DNA is TGTGCCAGCTACAATCTAGCGGGGAGATACAATGAGCAGTTCTTC.

This clonotype was counted many times. CDR3 loop: CSVSGTGGYEQYF. CDR3 bases: TGCAGCGTGTCCGGGACAGGGGGCTATGAGCAGTACTTC. The chain uses TRBV29-1 and TRBJ2-7, with 12 positions matching TRBD1. In germline, CDR1 is SQVTM, CDR2 ANQGSEA. This CDR3 comprises 13 residues. Trimming cost V 6 bases and J 7 bases; bases outside gene matches: 7.

The chain uses TRBV2 and TRBJ2-7, with D possibly TRBD2 on 6 matching bases. The CDR3 totals 12 residues. Between the trimmed V and J ends, which lost 4 bases and 6 bases, there was a span of 10 bases. In germline, CDR1 is SNHLY, CDR2 FYNNEI. The CDR3 nucleotides are TGTGCCAGCAGTGGGGACTCTTCCGAGCAGTACTTC. Residues: CASSGDSSEQYF.

This clonotype was picked up many times. V and J are TRBV18 and TRBJ2-7; 9 bases match TRBD1. J lost 3 bases, V lost 3 bases, and 6 bases had no gene match. Germline assignment: CDR1 KGHSH and CDR2 LQKENI. The CDR3 covers 15 residues. The CDR3 loop reads CASSPVGQGNYEQYF. The CDR3, as DNA: TGTGCCAGCTCACCCGTTGGACAGGGGAACTACGAGCAGTACTTC.

This clonotype was seen ten or more times. The V and J genes are TRBV12-3 or TRBV12-4 and TRBJ2-4; D call uncertain. The length of the CDR3 is 15 residues. Between the trimmed V and J ends, which lost 6 bases and 3 bases, there was a span of 15 bases. CDR3 region: CASSRYGDDKNIQYF. CDR3 in DNA: TGTGCCAGCAGCCGCTACGGAGACGACAAAAACATTCAGTACTTC.

The table lists this clonotype with a few counts. The J gene is TRBJ2-7, the V gene TRBV25-1; unclear D gene. Germline assignment: CDR1 MGHDK and CDR2 SYGVNS. This CDR3 comprises 12 residues. Between the trimmed V and J ends, which lost 8 bases and 9 bases, there was a span of 17 bases. Here the CDR3 reads CASGPLLGGQYF. The CDR3 DNA sequence: TGTGCCAGCGGCCCCTTACTCGGTGGGCAGTACTTC.

J is TRBJ2-5 and V is TRBV3-1, with D uncertain. Between the trimmed V and J ends, which lost 1 base and 2 bases, there was a span of 11 bases. The CDR3 runs 15 residues. Germline V gene data show CDR1 as LGHDT and CDR2 as YNNKEL (reference sequence). The CDR3 DNA is TGTGCCAGCAGCCAAGCCACCGGGCCTCAAGAGACCCAGTACTTC. This encodes CASSQATGPQETQYF.

This chain joins TRBV5-1 and TRBJ2-7, with a possible D match to TRBD2 (6 bases). Germline lookup yields CDR1 SGHRS and CDR2 YFSETQ. The CDR3 is 12 amino acids. The ends were cut back, 2 bases at V and 3 bases at J, with 6 bases in the middle. The CDR3 sequence: CASSFGGYEQYF. CDR3 bases: TGCGCCAGCAGCTTCGGGGGCTACGAGCAGTACTTC.

This clonotype has just a few counts. The chain links TRBV20-1 to TRBJ2-5, with 9 bases lining up with TRBD1. The germline gives CDR1 DFQATT, CDR2 SNEGSKA (reference sequence). After removal of 5 bases from V and 5 bases from J, the junction contained 3 bases not matched to a gene. This CDR3 is built from 12 residues. The CDR3 DNA sequence: TGCAGTGCTGGGACAGGGAGGGAGACCCAGTACTTC. Translating it yields CSAGTGRETQYF.

The rearrangement uses TRBV14 and TRBJ2-1, with 9 positions matching TRBD2. Germline CDR1 reads SGHDN; CDR2 reads FVKESK. V gave up 2 bases and J gave up 8 bases; unmatched junction bases: 7. This CDR3 spans 15 amino acids. The CDR3 nucleotides are TGTGCCAGCAGCCAACAGGCGGGGGGGCCGTATGAGCAGTTCTTC. It specifies CASSQQAGGPYEQFF.

This clonotype was found a few times. The DNA for the CDR3 is TGTGCCAGCAGTTTGTTCGGAAATCAGCCCCAGCATTTT. This gives the protein CASSLFGNQPQHF. The J gene is TRBJ1-5, the V gene TRBV28; unclear D gene. CDR3 length: 13 residues. Trimming took 3 bases from V and 4 from J, leaving 7 bases between them. In germline, CDR1 is MDHEN, CDR2 SYDVKM.

The gene calls are TRBV12-3 or TRBV12-4 and TRBJ1-5; a possible D gene is TRBD1 (6 bases). Trimming took off 2 bases at V and 7 bases at J, with 12 bases between the two ends. CDR3 size: 14 residues. CDR3 sequence: CASSLRTDSQPQHF. CDR3 bases: TGTGCCAGCAGTTTAAGGACAGATTCGCAGCCCCAGCATTTT.

This clonotype showed up just a few times. This chain links TRBV11-2 with TRBJ1-4; possibly TRBD1 for D (6 bases). The CDR3 sequence is 12 residues long. The germline CDR1 and CDR2 sequences are SGHAT and FQNNGV. V was shortened by 5 bases and J by 8 bases, with 9 bases between the two germline ends. CDR3 residues: CASSPGDEKLFF. CDR3 sequence (DNA): TGTGCCAGCAGCCCAGGGGACGAAAAACTGTTTTTT. Complete variable domain (other parts from reference TRBV11-2 and TRBJ1-4): EAGVAQSPRYKIIEKRQSVAFWCNPISGHATLYWYQQILGQGPKLLIQFQNNGVVDDSQLPKDRFSAERLKGVDSTLKIQPAKLEDSAVYLCASSPGDEKLFFGSGTQLSVL.

This clonotype came up a few times. This CDR3 reads CASSQAGLAVDTQYF. CDR3 DNA: TGTGCCAGCTCTCAAGCGGGGCTAGCTGTAGATACGCAGTATTTT. V and J are TRBV2 and TRBJ2-3; 7 nucleotides line up with TRBD2. The length of the CDR3 is 15 residues. Germline CDR1 reads SNHLY; CDR2 reads FYNNEI. V was clipped by 8 bases and J by 5 bases; unmatched bases: 13.

This chain links TRBV12-3 or TRBV12-4 with TRBJ2-5; 9 bases agree with TRBD1. V shed 6 bases, J shed 4 bases, and the junction held 15 bases outside the gene matches. The CDR3 has 17 amino acids. CDR3 loop: CASSPSQGAAIGETQYF. The CDR3 nucleotides read TGTGCCAGCAGCCCTTCACAGGGGGCTGCAATAGGAGAGACCCAGTACTTC.

This sequence joins TRBV6-1 and TRBJ2-2; D unresolved. From germline, CDR1 is MNHNS and CDR2 SASEGT. The CDR3 covers 13 residues. With 6 bases removed from V and 2 bases from J, the gap between germline ends came to 7 bases. In DNA form, the CDR3 reads TGTGCCAGCAGAATCACTAACACCGGGGAGCTGTTTTTT. Translated, it gives CASRITNTGELFF.

The chain has TRBV6-6 and TRBJ2-1; a possible D gene is TRBD1 (5 bases). V was clipped by 0 bases and J by 5 bases, with 11 bases between them. The CDR3 loop spans 15 amino acids. Germline V gene sequence: CDR1 MNHNY, CDR2 SVGAGI (reference sequence). CDR3 loop: CASSYSTTANNEQFF. The DNA for the CDR3 is TGTGCCAGCAGTTACTCGACGACAGCCAACAATGAGCAGTTCTTC.

This clonotype was observed a handful of times. The chain links TRBV12-3 or TRBV12-4 to TRBJ1-4; D may be TRBD1 (5 bases). The CDR3 contains 15 residues. V shed 6 bases and J shed 8 bases, with 19 bases lying between them. This CDR3 is CASSPSREGKEKLFF. Here the CDR3 DNA reads TGTGCCAGCAGCCCTTCCAGGGAGGGTAAAGAAAAACTGTTTTTT.

This clonotype has ten or more counts. V usage is TRBV29-1 and J usage is TRBJ2-3; TRBD1 agrees at 9 bases. Germline CDR1 reads SQVTM; CDR2 reads ANQGSEA. Unmatched junction bases numbered 8, after V lost 6 bases and J lost 1 base. The CDR3 covers 15 residues. DNA of the CDR3: TGCAGCGTCGGCCGGGACAGGGTTCGCACAGATACGCAGTATTTT. It yields the protein CSVGRDRVRTDTQYF.

The rearrangement links TRBV5-1 to TRBJ1-5; 11 bases align to TRBD1. Looked up from germline, CDR1 is SGHRS and CDR2 is YFSETQ. The CDR3 is 16 residues long. V shed 4 bases, J shed 3 bases, and the junction held 6 bases outside the gene matches. The CDR3 sequence is CASSRGDRGDNQPQHF. DNA for the CDR3: TGCGCCAGCAGCCGAGGGGACAGGGGGGACAATCAGCCCCAGCATTTT.

This clonotype was found many times. This chain joins TRBV20-1 and TRBJ2-3, with TRBD2 identical over 12 bases. CDR3 size: 16 residues. CDR1 and CDR2 (germline): DFQATT, SNEGSKA (reference sequence). V lost 6 bases to trimming and J lost 2 bases; unmatched junction nucleotides: 9. CDR3 loop: CSAPRLAGVYTDTQYF. The DNA of the CDR3 is TGCAGTGCACCACGACTAGCGGGGGTCTACACAGATACGCAGTATTTT.